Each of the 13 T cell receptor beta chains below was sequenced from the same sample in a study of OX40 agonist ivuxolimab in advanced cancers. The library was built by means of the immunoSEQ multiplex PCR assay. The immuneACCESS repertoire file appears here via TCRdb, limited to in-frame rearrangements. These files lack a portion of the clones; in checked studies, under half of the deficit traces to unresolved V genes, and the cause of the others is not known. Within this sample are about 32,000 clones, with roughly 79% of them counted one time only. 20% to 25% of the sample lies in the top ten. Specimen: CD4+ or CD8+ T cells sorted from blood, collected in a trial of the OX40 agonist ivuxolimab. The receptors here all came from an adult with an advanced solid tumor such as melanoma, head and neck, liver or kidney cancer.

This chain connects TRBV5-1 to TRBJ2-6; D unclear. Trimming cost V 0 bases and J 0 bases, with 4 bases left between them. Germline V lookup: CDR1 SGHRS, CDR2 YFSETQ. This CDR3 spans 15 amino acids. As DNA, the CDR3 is TGCGCCAGCAGCTTGGACCTCTCTGGGGCCAACGTCCTGACTTTC. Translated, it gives CASSLDLSGANVLTF.

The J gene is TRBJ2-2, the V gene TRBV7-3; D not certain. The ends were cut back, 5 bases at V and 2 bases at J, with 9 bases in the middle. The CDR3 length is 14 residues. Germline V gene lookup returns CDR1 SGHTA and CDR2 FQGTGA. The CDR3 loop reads CASSRTTNTGELFF. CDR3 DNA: TGTGCCAGCAGCCGGACCACAAACACCGGGGAGCTGTTTTTT.

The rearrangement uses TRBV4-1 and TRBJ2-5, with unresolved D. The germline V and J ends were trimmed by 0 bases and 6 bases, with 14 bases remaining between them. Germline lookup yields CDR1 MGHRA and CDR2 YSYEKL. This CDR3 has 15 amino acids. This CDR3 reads CASSQDLEFAKTQYF. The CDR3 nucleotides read TGCGCCAGCAGCCAAGATTTGGAATTCGCCAAGACCCAGTACTTC.

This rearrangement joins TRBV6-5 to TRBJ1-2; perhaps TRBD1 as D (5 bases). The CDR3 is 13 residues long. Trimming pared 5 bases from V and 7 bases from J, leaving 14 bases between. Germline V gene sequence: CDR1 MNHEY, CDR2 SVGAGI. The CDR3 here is CASSERGAVGYTF. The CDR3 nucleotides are TGTGCCAGCAGTGAACGAGGGGCGGTTGGCTACACCTTC.

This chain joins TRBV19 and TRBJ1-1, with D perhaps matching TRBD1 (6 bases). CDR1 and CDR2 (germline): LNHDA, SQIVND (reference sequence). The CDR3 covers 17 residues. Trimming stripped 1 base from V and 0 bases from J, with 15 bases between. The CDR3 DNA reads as TGTGCCAGTAGTATAGGCTTTTCGGGACACTTGAACACTGAAGCTTTCTTT. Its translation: CASSIGFSGHLNTEAFF.

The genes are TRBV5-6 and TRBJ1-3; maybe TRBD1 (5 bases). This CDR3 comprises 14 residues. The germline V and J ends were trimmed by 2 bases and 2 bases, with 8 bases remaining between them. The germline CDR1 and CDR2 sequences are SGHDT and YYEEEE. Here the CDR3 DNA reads TGTGCCAGCAGCTTCAGGGCGACTGGAAACACCATATATTTT. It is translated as CASSFRATGNTIYF.

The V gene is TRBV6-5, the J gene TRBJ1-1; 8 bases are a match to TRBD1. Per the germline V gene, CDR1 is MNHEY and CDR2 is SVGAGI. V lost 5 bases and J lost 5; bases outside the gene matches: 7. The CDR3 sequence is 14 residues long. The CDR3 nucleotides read TGTGCCAGCAGTAGGACAGGGAGAAGTACTGAAGCTTTCTTT. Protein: CASSRTGRSTEAFF.

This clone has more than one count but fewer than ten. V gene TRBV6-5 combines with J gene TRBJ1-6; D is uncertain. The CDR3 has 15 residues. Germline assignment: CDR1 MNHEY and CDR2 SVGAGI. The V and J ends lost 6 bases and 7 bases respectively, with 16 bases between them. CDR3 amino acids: CASRPVEGGNSPLHF. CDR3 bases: TGTGCCAGCAGACCCGTGGAGGGAGGGAATTCACCCCTCCACTTT.

This CDR3 is CAISEPGDRDHEQYF. CDR3 in DNA: TGTGCCATCAGTGAGCCGGGGGACAGGGACCACGAGCAGTACTTC. J is TRBJ2-7 and V is TRBV10-3; 9 nucleotides match TRBD1. Germline-derived CDR1 and CDR2 are ENHRY and SYGVKD. The V gene end was trimmed by 2 bases and the J gene end by 5 bases; junction bases not matched to a gene: 7. The CDR3 length is 15 residues.

Written as DNA, the CDR3 is TGTGCCAGCAGGGGGTGGGATACGCAGTATTTT. It is translated as CASRGWDTQYF. The rearrangement joins TRBV28 to TRBJ2-3; D not resolved. The CDR3 runs to 11 residues. The germline V gene has CDR1 MDHEN and CDR2 SYDVKM. V gave up 6 bases and J gave up 6 bases, with 7 bases separating them.

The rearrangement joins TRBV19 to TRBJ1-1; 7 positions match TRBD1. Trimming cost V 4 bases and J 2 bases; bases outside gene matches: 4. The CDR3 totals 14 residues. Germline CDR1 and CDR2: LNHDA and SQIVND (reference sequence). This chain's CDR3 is CASSSRGSNTEAFF. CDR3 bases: TGTGCCAGTAGTAGCAGGGGGAGTAACACTGAAGCTTTCTTT.

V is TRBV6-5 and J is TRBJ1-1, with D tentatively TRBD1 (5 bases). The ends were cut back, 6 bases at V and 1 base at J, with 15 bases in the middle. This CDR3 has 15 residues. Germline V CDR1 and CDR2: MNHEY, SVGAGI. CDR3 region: CASSLEGRANTEAFF. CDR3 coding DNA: TGTGCCAGCAGCTTAGAGGGGCGGGCGAACACTGAAGCTTTCTTT.

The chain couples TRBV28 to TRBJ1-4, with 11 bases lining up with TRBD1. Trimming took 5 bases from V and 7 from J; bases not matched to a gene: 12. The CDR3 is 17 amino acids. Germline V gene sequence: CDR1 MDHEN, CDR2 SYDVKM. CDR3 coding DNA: TGTGCCAGCAGTAGGGACAGGGGGGCGGTTTTCGGTGAAAAACTGTTTTTT. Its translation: CASSRDRGAVFGEKLFF.